The rows below give T cell receptor beta chains drawn from one sample of a study of shared clonotypes between healthy human individuals. The protocol was immunoSEQ multiplex PCR, while the TCRdb copy is restricted to in-frame clones and leaves out a portion. The sample lists some 360,000 clones; around 79% were seen once. The sequencing input was memory CD4+ T cells sorted from blood. These receptors all come from a man aged 25-45 years in good health. Both conserved end residues are part of each CDR3. The order of the fields is V gene, D gene, clone size, CDR3 length, J gene, CDR3 DNA, CDR3 protein. D genes are given only for firm matches. The size field is filled for only some rows; it gives once, few, many or a size class.

TRBV19	TRBD1	once	15	TRBJ2-1	TGTGCCAGTAGTATATGGACAGGGGGGTCCAATGAGCAGTTCTTC	CASSIWTGGSNEQFF
TRBV15	NA	NA	14	TRBJ2-5	TGTGCCACCAGCAGAGATCTCCGCGCAGAGACCCAGTACTTC	CATSRDLRAETQYF
TRBV7-9	TRBD2	NA	15	TRBJ2-1	TGTGCCAGCAGCACCCTAGCGGGAGCAATGGGTGAGCAGTTCTTC	CASSTLAGAMGEQFF
TRBV19	NA	once	15	TRBJ1-2	TGTGCCAGTAAATTGGGTCGGGACACCAGAGTTGGCTACACCTTC	CASKLGRDTRVGYTF
TRBV28	NA	NA	14	TRBJ1-2	TGTGCCAGCAGCCTGGCCGGCGGGTGGTATGGCTACACCTTC	CASSLAGGWYGYTF
TRBV15	TRBD1	few	14	TRBJ2-7	TGTGCCACCAGCAGGGACAGGGTCTCCTACGAGCAGTACTTC	CATSRDRVSYEQYF
TRBV21-1	NA	NA	15	TRBJ1-2	TGTGCCAGCAGCGCCCCGCGGGACAGCTCGGGGGGCTACACCTTC	CASSAPRDSSGGYTF
TRBV18	TRBD1	NA	15	TRBJ2-2	TGTGCCAGCTCGCTGACAGGGAAGAACACCGGGGAGCTGTTTTTT	CASSLTGKNTGELFF
TRBV14	NA	NA	15	TRBJ2-7	TGTGCCAGCAGCCAAGGACATCTGAGCTCCTACGAGCAGTACTTC	CASSQGHLSSYEQYF
TRBV6-4	NA	NA	13	TRBJ2-7	TGTGCCAGCAGTGTCTCAGGTACCTACGAGCAGTACTTC	CASSVSGTYEQYF
TRBV5-1	NA	few	16	TRBJ1-1	TGCGCCAGCACCCCTAACACAGTATTATCGAACACTGAAGCTTTCTTT	CASTPNTVLSNTEAFF
TRBV5-4	NA	few	14	TRBJ2-3	TGTGCCAGCAGCTTATATACACTGGTAGATACGCAGTATTTT	CASSLYTLVDTQYF
TRBV6-1	NA	NA	14	TRBJ2-5	TGTGCCAGCAGTGACCGGGGGCCCTCTAGGGAGCAGTACTTC	CASSDRGPSREQYF
TRBV6-1	NA	NA	12	TRBJ1-4	TGTGCCAGCAGGAAGAGGAATGAAAAACTGTTTTTT	CASRKRNEKLFF
TRBV5-1	NA	few	16	TRBJ2-6	TGCGCCAGCGAGAGGGGTGATGGCTCTGGGGCCAACGTCCTGACTTTC	CASERGDGSGANVLTF
TRBV2	NA	NA	12	TRBJ1-3	TGTGCCAGCAATAACGGGGGAAACACCATATATTTT	CASNNGGNTIYF
TRBV5-1	NA	NA	12	TRBJ2-1	TGCGCCAGCAGCTTGGATAGGACAGAGCAGTTCTTC	CASSLDRTEQFF
TRBV27	NA	NA	13	TRBJ2-2	TGTGCCGGCCTACACAGGAACACCGGGGAGCTGTTTTTT	CAGLHRNTGELFF
TRBV5-1	NA	NA	13	TRBJ2-6	TGCGCCAGCAATCCCACGGGGACCAACGTCCTGACTTTC	CASNPTGTNVLTF
TRBV18	NA	few	14	TRBJ2-7	TGTGCCAGCTCACCGGGGACTCAAAGGGGCGAGCAGTACTTC	CASSPGTQRGEQYF
TRBV15	TRBD2	NA	17	TRBJ2-2	TGTGCCACCAGCAGAGATCGACTAGCGGGAGTAAACGGGGAGCTGTTTTTT	CATSRDRLAGVNGELFF
TRBV27	NA	NA	11	TRBJ2-2	TGTGCCAGCGCTCGCACCGGGGAGCTGTTTTTT	CASARTGELFF
TRBV5-6	NA	NA	15	TRBJ1-1	TGTGCCAGCAGCCGACGGGGGTTTATGAACACTGAAGCTTTCTTT	CASSRRGFMNTEAFF
TRBV5-6	TRBD1	NA	15	TRBJ2-7	TGTGCCAGCAGCTTGGGGGGACAGGTTGCCTACGAGCAGTACTTC	CASSLGGQVAYEQYF
TRBV15	NA	NA	14	TRBJ2-2	TGTGCCACCAGCAGCCCAGCGGAAACCGGGGAGCTGTTTTTT	CATSSPAETGELFF
TRBV6-1	TRBD1	NA	10	TRBJ1-5	TGTGCCAGCAGGGGACAGGGAAACCACTTT	CASRGQGNHF
TRBV6-1	TRBD2	NA	18	TRBJ2-3	TGTGCCAGCAGTGGGTCCTCTGGCGGGAGGATACGCACAGATACGCAGTATTTT	CASSGSSGGRIRTDTQYF
TRBV5-4	TRBD1	NA	14	TRBJ2-5	TGTGCCAGCAGAAGGACAGGGGCGCAAGAGACCCAGTACTTC	CASRRTGAQETQYF
TRBV7-9	TRBD2	NA	16	TRBJ2-5	TGTGCCAGCAGCGGAGGCGGGGGTGAAACTACAGAGACCCAGTACTTC	CASSGGGGETTETQYF
TRBV5-8	NA	NA	18	TRBJ2-1	TGTGCCAGCAGCTTGTTAAAGACTTCGGGGGTAATTCCCAATGAGCAGTTCTTC	CASSLLKTSGVIPNEQFF
TRBV10-3	NA	NA	14	TRBJ2-7	TGTGCCATCAGGGAAAGAGCCGAAAGCTACGAGCAGTACTTC	CAIRERAESYEQYF
TRBV2	NA	NA	15	TRBJ2-1	TGTGCCAGCAAACCGTTGGGGCCTTCCTACAATGAGCAGTTCTTC	CASKPLGPSYNEQFF
TRBV4-1	NA	NA	17	TRBJ2-7	TGCGCCAGCAGCCAAGGCGTTTGGGCCCGAGAATCCTACGAGCAGTACTTC	CASSQGVWARESYEQYF
TRBV7-9	NA	NA	15	TRBJ1-3	TGTGCCAGCAGCCCCCGGGGCAGCTCTGGAAACACCATATATTTT	CASSPRGSSGNTIYF
TRBV5-4	NA	NA	14	TRBJ1-4	TGTGCCAGCAGCTTGCCGGAATCTAATGAAAAACTGTTTTTT	CASSLPESNEKLFF
TRBV28	NA	NA	14	TRBJ1-1	TGTGCCAGCAGTCCCCCTAACCCGAACACTGAAGCTTTCTTT	CASSPPNPNTEAFF
TRBV6-1	NA	NA	16	TRBJ2-7	TGTGCCAGCAGTGGCGGGACTCCCGAGGGCGGCTACGAGCAGTACTTC	CASSGGTPEGGYEQYF
TRBV27	NA	once	13	TRBJ2-5	TGTGCCAGCAGTTTGTTTGTGGGGGAGACCCAGTACTTC	CASSLFVGETQYF
TRBV6-1	NA	NA	11	TRBJ2-7	TGTGCCAGCACCAGGACAGACGAGCAGTACTTC	CASTRTDEQYF
TRBV27	TRBD2	NA	15	TRBJ2-3	TGTGCCAGCAGTCCTAGGACTAGTGGGCTTATAGGGCAGTATTTT	CASSPRTSGLIGQYF
TRBV28	NA	NA	13	TRBJ1-1	TGTGCCAGCAGTTTATATGTCGTACCTGAAGCTTTCTTT	CASSLYVVPEAFF